The 24 T cell receptor beta chains listed next were all sequenced from one sample in a study of T cell responses to AZD1222 COVID-19 vaccine. Sequencing was performed with immunoSEQ multiplex PCR; in TCRdb, only in-frame clones are kept and a portion is missing. The sample has 150,000 to 160,000 clones, roughly nine tenths seen once. Sequencing was performed on peripheral blood, taken on day 0 of MenACWY control vaccination. These receptors were collected from an adult in good health.

The rearrangement joins TRBV2 to TRBJ2-6; D could derive from TRBD1 or TRBD2 (5 bases each). Looked up from germline, CDR1 is SNHLY and CDR2 is FYNNEI. V gave up 2 bases and J gave up 1 base, with 6 bases separating them. The CDR3 is 15 amino acids. CDR3 nucleotide sequence: TGTGCCAGCAGTGAATGGGGGTCTGGGGCCAACGTCCTGACTTTC. This sequence encodes CASSEWGSGANVLTF.

This rearrangement joins TRBV2 to TRBJ2-2; D not certain. Germline-derived CDR1 and CDR2 are SNHLY and FYNNEI. This CDR3 spans 15 amino acids. Deletions cut 1 base from V and 7 bases from J, with 13 bases between. In DNA, the CDR3 is TGTGCCAGCAGTGAAGTATCCACCCAGGTCGGGGAGCTGTTTTTT. The encoded protein is CASSEVSTQVGELFF.

The V gene is TRBV4-1, the J gene TRBJ1-5; perhaps TRBD1 as D (5 bases). The CDR3 spans 15 residues. Germline V gene data show CDR1 as MGHRA and CDR2 as YSYEKL. The ends were cut back, 8 bases at V and 2 bases at J, with 16 bases in the middle. Here the CDR3 reads CASPLYRGGNQPQHF. The CDR3 nucleotides are TGCGCCAGCCCGTTGTATCGGGGGGGCAATCAGCCCCAGCATTTT.

This clone appeared once. CDR3 DNA: TGTGCCAGCAGCTTAGCGATCAGGGGGAAATATAATTCACCCCTCCACTTT. Its protein product is CASSLAIRGKYNSPLHF. The chain is built from TRBV7-2 and TRBJ1-6; 7 positions agree with TRBD1. Germline CDR1 reads SGHTA; CDR2 reads FQGNSA. V was clipped by 0 bases and J by 4 bases; unmatched bases: 6. The CDR3 sequence is 17 residues long.

This clone was recorded only once. The chain uses TRBV5-1 and TRBJ2-7; D is perhaps TRBD1 (5 bases). The V gene's germline CDR1 is SGHRS and CDR2 YFSETQ. Trimming pared 0 bases from V and 5 bases from J, leaving 12 bases between. This CDR3 comprises 14 residues. CDR3 amino acids: CASSLVQGGDEQYF. The CDR3 DNA reads as TGCGCCAGCAGCTTGGTTCAGGGTGGGGACGAGCAGTACTTC.

This chain links TRBV7-2 with TRBJ1-5; D is possibly TRBD1 (5 bases). The CDR3 consists of 17 residues. From germline, CDR1 is SGHTA and CDR2 FQGNSA. V was shortened by 2 bases and J by 2 bases, with 16 bases between the two germline ends. The CDR3 coding sequence is TGTGCCAGCAGCTTACGACATGGGGGAGCAGGCAATCAGCCCCAGCATTTT. This translates into CASSLRHGGAGNQPQHF.

This sequence joins TRBV6-4 and TRBJ2-2; D call uncertain. Trimming pared 3 bases from V and 6 bases from J, leaving 11 bases between. Per germline, CDR1 MRHNA and CDR2 SNTAGT. The CDR3 has 14 residues. The CDR3 DNA sequence: TGTGCCAGCAGTGAGGGCAGGCAGTCCGGGGAGCTGTTTTTT. Its protein product is CASSEGRQSGELFF.

This chain connects TRBV6-2 or TRBV6-3 to TRBJ1-5; D is uncertain. CDR3 length equals 16 residues. Trimming left V 6 bases short and J 6 bases short, with 21 bases between. Germline V gene sequence: CDR1 MNHEY, CDR2 SVGEGT. The CDR3 coding sequence is TGTGCCAGCAGCCCCACGGCAGGCGGGCCTCGTCAGCCCCAGCATTTT. Translation gives CASSPTAGGPRQPQHF.

This chain connects TRBV6-6 to TRBJ1-2; D remains unclear. Per the germline V gene, CDR1 is MNHNY and CDR2 is SVGAGI (reference sequence). V lost 6 bases and J 8 bases, leaving 13 bases between the germline ends. This CDR3 contains 12 residues. The CDR3 bases are TGTGCCAGCAGCCCCCTTGTATGGGGCTACACCTTC. Amino acids: CASSPLVWGYTF.

This chain connects TRBV13 to TRBJ2-3; unclear D gene. Trimming shortened V by 0 bases and J by 6 bases, and 13 bases separated the two germline ends. The CDR3 is 15 residues long. In germline, CDR1 is PRHDT, CDR2 FYEKMQ (reference sequence). Here the CDR3 DNA reads TGTGCCAGCAGCTTAGGCCCCAACAGTTTCGATACGCAGTATTTT. Translated: CASSLGPNSFDTQYF.

The V call is TRBV5-4, the J call TRBJ1-2; D is unclear. With 1 base removed from V and 2 bases from J, the gap between germline ends came to 15 bases. Germline lookup yields CDR1 SGHNT and CDR2 YYREEE (reference sequence). The CDR3 loop spans 16 amino acids. DNA of the CDR3: TGTGCCAGCAGCTTGCTTTCCGAGCGGGGAAACTATGGCTACACCTTC. This encodes CASSLLSERGNYGYTF.

The chain employs TRBV4-3 and TRBJ2-7; maybe TRBD2 (6 bases). CDR1 and CDR2 from the germline V gene are LGHNA and YSLEER. Trimming shortened V by 1 base and J by 4 bases, and 14 bases separated the two germline ends. The CDR3 is 15 residues long. CDR3 DNA: TGCGCCAGCAGCCAAGGAAGGGAGGTTGGGTACGAGCAGTACTTC. It codes for CASSQGREVGYEQYF.

The rearrangement links TRBV18 to TRBJ1-3, with TRBD1 matching 8 bases. With V trimmed by 8 bases and J by 3 bases, 18 bases remained unmatched. The CDR3 has 18 amino acids. Germline V gene sequence: CDR1 KGHSH, CDR2 LQKENI. CDR3 region: CASTNSLQGGHRGNTIYF. In DNA form, the CDR3 reads TGTGCCAGCACTAACTCCTTACAGGGGGGTCATCGTGGAAACACCATATATTTT.

This chain joins TRBV28 and TRBJ1-1; no firm D call. The CDR3 length is 13 residues. V was trimmed by 2 bases and J by 10 bases, leaving 14 bases between them. From germline, CDR1 is MDHEN and CDR2 SYDVKM. CDR3 bases: TGTGCCAGCAGTTTAGGACCGGGCCTGGGAGCTTTCTTT. Translation: CASSLGPGLGAFF.

CDR3 DNA sequence: TGTGCCAGCAGCTTAGTAGGATATGGTCAGCCCCAGCATTTT. It yields the protein CASSLVGYGQPQHF. V and J are TRBV7-8 and TRBJ1-5; D not resolved. The germline V gene encodes CDR1 SGHVS and CDR2 FQNEAQ. The CDR3 totals 14 residues. V was trimmed by 1 base and J by 6 bases, leaving 10 bases between them.

The chain is built from TRBV5-1 and TRBJ2-1; D is unresolved. In germline, CDR1 is SGHRS, CDR2 YFSETQ. The length of the CDR3 is 14 residues. The germline V and J ends were trimmed by 3 bases and 1 base, with 8 bases remaining between them. The CDR3 DNA reads as TGCGCCAGCAGCTCGAGTTTGTCCTACAATGAGCAGTTCTTC. This gives the protein CASSSSLSYNEQFF.

The chain has TRBV7-6 and TRBJ2-6; no clear D gene. There are 15 residues in the CDR3. The ends were cut back, 0 bases at V and 4 bases at J, with 7 bases in the middle. Germline V gene data show CDR1 as SGHVS and CDR2 as FNYEAQ. CDR3 sequence (DNA): TGTGCCAGCAGCTTAGCTGGATCCGGGGCCAACGTCCTGACTTTC. Protein sequence: CASSLAGSGANVLTF.

This clone was recorded only once. The rearrangement joins TRBV15 to TRBJ2-5, with 8 bases aligning to TRBD1. Germline CDR1 and CDR2: LNHNV and YYDKDF (reference sequence). This CDR3 has 15 residues. V dropped 4 bases and J dropped 4; count of bases not matched to a gene: 8. The CDR3 bases are TGTGCCACCAGCACTGAACGGACAGGGCGAGAGACCCAGTACTTC. This translates into CATSTERTGRETQYF. The full variable domain, its missing parts supplied by reference TRBV15 and TRBJ2-5, is DAMVIQNPRYQVTQFGKPVTLSCSQTLNHNVMYWYQQKSSQAPKLLFHYYDKDFNNEADTPDNFQSRRPNTSFCFLDIRSPGLGDTAMYLCATSTERTGRETQYFGPGTRLLVL.

The chain recombines TRBV5-1 with TRBJ1-5, with TRBD1 identical over 9 bases. The CDR3 loop spans 17 amino acids. V trimming: 4 bases; J trimming: 5 bases; junction bases outside the gene matches: 13. Germline V lookup: CDR1 SGHRS, CDR2 YFSETQ. The CDR3 reads CASSREPGTGGDQPQHF. The CDR3 bases are TGCGCCAGCAGCCGCGAGCCTGGCACAGGGGGCGATCAGCCCCAGCATTTT.

V usage is TRBV5-1 and J usage is TRBJ2-3; no clear D gene. V dropped 4 bases and J dropped 3 bases, with 9 bases sitting between them. In germline, CDR1 is SGHRS, CDR2 YFSETQ. The CDR3 totals 13 residues. The CDR3 nucleotides read TGCGCCAGCAGCCTACAACTTACAGATACGCAGTATTTT. It specifies CASSLQLTDTQYF.

This clone was detected only a few times. The V gene is TRBV27, the J gene TRBJ2-7, with D possibly TRBD2 on 6 matching bases. The CDR3 has 16 amino acids. The V and J ends lost 6 bases and 2 bases respectively, with 20 bases between them. Germline CDR1 is MNHEY and CDR2 is SMNVEV (reference sequence). CDR3 in DNA: TGTGCCAGCAGCTTCACTGTGGGTAGCGGAACCTACGAGCAGTACTTC. It encodes CASSFTVGSGTYEQYF.

This clone was observed a single time. The J gene is TRBJ2-7, the V gene TRBV9; D possibly corresponds to TRBD1 (5 bases). Per germline, CDR1 SGDLS and CDR2 YYNGEE. V lost 0 bases and J lost 0, with 10 bases in between. The CDR3 has 15 residues. The CDR3 here is CASSVGQGPSYEQYF. The CDR3 coding sequence is TGTGCCAGCAGCGTAGGTCAGGGTCCCTCCTACGAGCAGTACTTC.

The chain couples TRBV5-3 to TRBJ2-3, with 7 positions matching TRBD2. TRBV5-3 has ORF status, its function being uncertain. V lost 1 base to trimming and J lost 1 base; unmatched junction nucleotides: 6. The CDR3 consists of 16 residues. The CDR3, as DNA: TGTGCCAGAAGCTTGCCGGGACTAAACGGCACAGATACGCAGTATTTT. Residues: CARSLPGLNGTDTQYF.

The V call is TRBV7-2, the J call TRBJ2-7, with TRBD1 matching over 7 bases. This CDR3 spans 14 amino acids. The ends lost 5 bases at V and 5 bases at J; junction bases unmatched: 9. In germline, CDR1 is SGHTA, CDR2 FQGNSA. The CDR3 coding sequence is TGTGCCAGCAGCCCCGAAGCAGGGGGAAACGAGCAGTACTTC. It is translated as CASSPEAGGNEQYF.